This record looks at one T cell receptor (beta chain) sequence and its context. Its antigen is not identified. Here immunoSEQ multiplex PCR was the method, and the copy in TCRdb shows in-frame clones only, minus some. The sample includes roughly 60,000 clones, about 90% of them seen just once. The sample is drawn from a study of PD-1 blockade in classical Hodgkin lymphoma. Findings and limits, study-wide: Patients with a complete response exhibited baseline diversity comparable to newly diagnosed patients. Diminished baseline TCR diversity has been reported in newly diagnosed patients relative to healthy donors. The CD4+ diversity rise by C4D1 was clearest in complete responders.

Time point defined: cycle 4 day 1 (C4D1), after 6 weeks of nivolumab. Brentuximab vedotin exposure varied among the patients, all of whom had relapsed after autologous stem cell transplantation. Best response was recorded as complete response, partial response or progressive disease. V was pared by 4 bases and J by 8 bases, with 30 bases between. The CDR3 contains 18 residues. Germline CDR1 is SGHTS and CDR2 is YDEGEE. The sequence was obtained from a human donor with classical Hodgkin lymphoma. Sequencing used peripheral blood mononuclear cells (PBMCs), obtained before the fourth cycle of nivolumab. The rearrangement joins TRBV5-8 to TRBJ1-2; D perhaps matches TRBD1 (5 bases). As DNA, the CDR3 is TGTGCCAGCAGCCGGTCAAATCCCTCAGGGCGGCCTGGAGGGGGCTACACCTTC. Translated, it gives CASSRSNPSGRPGGGYTF.